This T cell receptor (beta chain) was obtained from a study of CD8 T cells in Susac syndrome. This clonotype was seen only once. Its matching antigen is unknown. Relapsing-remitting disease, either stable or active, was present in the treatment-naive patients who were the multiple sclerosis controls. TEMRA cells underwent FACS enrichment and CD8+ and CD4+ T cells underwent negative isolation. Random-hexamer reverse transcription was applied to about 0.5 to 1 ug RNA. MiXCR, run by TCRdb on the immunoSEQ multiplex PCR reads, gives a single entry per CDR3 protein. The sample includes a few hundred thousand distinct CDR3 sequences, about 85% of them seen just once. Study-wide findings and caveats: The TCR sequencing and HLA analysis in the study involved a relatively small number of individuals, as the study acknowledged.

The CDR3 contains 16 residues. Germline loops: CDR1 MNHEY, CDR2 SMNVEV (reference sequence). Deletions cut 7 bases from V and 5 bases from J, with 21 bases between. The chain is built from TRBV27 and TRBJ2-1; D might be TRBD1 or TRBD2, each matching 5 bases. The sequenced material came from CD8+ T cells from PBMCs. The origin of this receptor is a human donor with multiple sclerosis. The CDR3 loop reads CASTPTPGRNNNEQFF. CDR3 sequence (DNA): TGTGCCAGCACCCCAACCCCGGGACGAAATAACAATGAGCAGTTCTTC.